The 7 T cell receptor beta chains reported below all come from one sample, sequenced in a study of blood T cell repertoires in COVID-19. Sequencing was performed with immunoSEQ multiplex PCR; in TCRdb, only in-frame clones are kept and a portion is missing. The table records 150,000 to 200,000 clones, roughly 77% of them present only once. The sequenced sample consisted of peripheral blood. The receptors derive from a woman in her forties with COVID-19, enrolled during active disease.

The chain has TRBV19 and TRBJ1-1, with unresolved D. The germline V and J ends were trimmed by 6 bases and 1 base, with 12 bases remaining between them. CDR1 and CDR2 (germline): LNHDA, SQIVND (reference sequence). The CDR3 length is 14 residues. The CDR3 DNA is TGTGCCAGTAGGTTGAGTGATGGGAACACTGAAGCTTTCTTT. The encoded protein is CASRLSDGNTEAFF.

The rearrangement links TRBV7-2 to TRBJ1-5; possible D gene TRBD1, 6 bases. CDR1 is SGHTA and CDR2 is FQGNSA in the germline V gene. V lost 2 bases, J lost 4 bases, and 12 bases lay in between. CDR3 length equals 15 residues. CDR3: CASSLWSGANQPQHF. CDR3 sequence (DNA): TGTGCCAGCAGCTTATGGTCAGGGGCGAATCAGCCCCAGCATTTT.

This chain connects TRBV14 to TRBJ1-2; D call uncertain. CDR3 size: 15 residues. With 1 base removed from V and 3 bases from J, the gap between germline ends came to 12 bases. CDR1 and CDR2 (germline): SGHDN, FVKESK. The CDR3 loop reads CASSQVAGVDYGYTF. As DNA, the CDR3 is TGTGCCAGCAGCCAAGTGGCGGGTGTTGACTATGGCTACACCTTC.

J is TRBJ1-2 and V is TRBV18; a weak D match, TRBD1 (6 bases). Looked up from germline, CDR1 is KGHSH and CDR2 is LQKENI. The CDR3 totals 15 residues. V lost 2 bases, J lost 8 bases, and 18 bases lay in between. CDR3 coding DNA: TGTGCCAGCTCACCATCGGCAGGGACAAATCTGGGCTACACCTTC. Its protein is CASSPSAGTNLGYTF.

This chain uses TRBV7-2 with TRBJ2-2; 7 positions agree with TRBD1. This CDR3 spans 16 amino acids. The germline CDR1 and CDR2 sequences are SGHTA and FQGNSA. V dropped 5 bases and J dropped 1; count of bases not matched to a gene: 7. CDR3: CASSPQAGGNTGELFF. The CDR3 coding sequence is TGTGCCAGCAGCCCCCAGGCAGGGGGGAACACCGGGGAGCTGTTTTTT.

The V and J genes are TRBV20-1 and TRBJ1-3; D gene uncertain. The CDR3 runs to 16 residues. Trimming cost V 3 bases and J 0 bases, with 15 bases left between them. Germline V gene sequence: CDR1 DFQATT, CDR2 SNEGSKA (reference sequence). The CDR3 loop reads CSASPLGSFSGNTIYF. The CDR3 DNA reads as TGCAGTGCTAGTCCTCTTGGCTCCTTCTCTGGAAACACCATATATTTT.

The gene calls are TRBV5-1 and TRBJ2-3, with a weak D call TRBD2 (5 bases). This CDR3 is built from 13 residues. CDR1 SGHRS and CDR2 YFSETQ come from the germline V gene. V was shortened by 7 bases and J by 6 bases, with 15 bases between the two germline ends. CDR3 DNA sequence: TGCGCCAGCGTTGGACTCCTGACGGATACGCAGTATTTT. Translating gives CASVGLLTDTQYF.